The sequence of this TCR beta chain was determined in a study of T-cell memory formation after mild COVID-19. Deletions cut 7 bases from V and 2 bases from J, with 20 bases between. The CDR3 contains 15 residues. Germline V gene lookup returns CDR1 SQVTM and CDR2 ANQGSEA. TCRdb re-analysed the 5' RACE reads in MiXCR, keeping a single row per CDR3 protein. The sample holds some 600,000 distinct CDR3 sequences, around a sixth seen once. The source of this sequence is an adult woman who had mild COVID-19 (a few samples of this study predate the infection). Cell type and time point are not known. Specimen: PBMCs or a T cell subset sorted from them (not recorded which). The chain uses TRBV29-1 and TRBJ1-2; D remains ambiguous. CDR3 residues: CSAHDGVGKNYGYTF. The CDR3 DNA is TGCAGCGCCCACGATGGGGTCGGAAAAAACTATGGCTACACCTTC.